The rows below give T cell receptor beta chains drawn from one sample of a study of T cell changes during pregnancy in multiple sclerosis. The data were produced by immunoSEQ multiplex PCR, yet TCRdb's version contains in-frame clones alone and is incomplete. The sample records tens of thousands of clones, more than 75% being singletons. The specimen was peripheral blood, collected in the third trimester of pregnancy. Receptor source: a female donor with multiple sclerosis, enrolled in a pregnancy study. The CDR3 runs from the conserved cysteine through the conserved F or W. D genes are given only for firm matches. The listing skips clone size in some rows; elsewhere it reads once, few, many or a size class.

D gene	J gene	clone size	V gene	CDR3 protein	CDR3 DNA
-	TRBJ2-2	-	TRBV5-1	CASSLGQLHLNTGELFF	TGCGCCAGCAGCTTGGGACAGCTCCATCTGAACACCGGGGAGCTGTTTTTT
-	TRBJ2-7	-	TRBV5-1	CASSRDSPEQYF	TGCGCCAGCAGCCGCGACAGCCCCGAGCAGTACTTC
-	TRBJ1-1	-	TRBV12-5	CASGLGGARTEAFF	TGTGCTAGTGGTTTGGGGGGCGCGAGGACTGAAGCTTTCTTT
-	TRBJ2-7	-	TRBV6-5	CASKLSYEQYF	TGTGCCAGCAAACTCTCCTACGAGCAGTACTTC
-	TRBJ2-1	-	TRBV7-9	CASSPQHKGSYNEQFF	TGTGCCAGCAGTCCTCAACATAAGGGGTCCTACAATGAGCAGTTCTTC
-	TRBJ2-2	-	TRBV4-3	CASSQPQNTGELFF	TGCGCCAGCAGCCAACCCCAGAACACCGGGGAGCTGTTTTTT
-	TRBJ2-3	-	TRBV7-3	CASSLTWAGTDTQYF	TGTGCCAGCAGCTTAACTTGGGCCGGCACAGATACGCAGTATTTT
TRBD1	TRBJ1-1	-	TRBV4-1	CASSQGGRQGTLNTEAFF	TGCGCCAGCAGCCAAGGGGGCCGACAGGGGACCTTGAACACTGAAGCTTTCTTT
-	TRBJ2-2	-	TRBV13	CASRRDTYTGELFF	TGTGCCAGCAGACGGGACACCTACACCGGGGAGCTGTTTTTT
TRBD1	TRBJ1-3	-	TRBV9	CASSRTGGGGNTIYF	TGTGCCAGCAGCCGTACAGGGGGCGGTGGAAACACCATATATTTT
-	TRBJ2-6	few	TRBV6-4	CASSEGTGANVLTF	TGTGCCAGCAGTGAGGGCACCGGGGCCAACGTCCTGACTTTC
-	TRBJ2-2	-	TRBV7-2	CASSSDFTGELFF	TGTGCCAGCAGCTCGGACTTTACCGGGGAGCTGTTTTTT
TRBD2	TRBJ2-3	-	TRBV5-6	CASSRRSGGTDTQYF	TGTGCCAGCAGCCGACGTAGCGGGGGCACAGATACGCAGTATTTT
TRBD1	TRBJ2-7	-	TRBV19	CASSTHRGLSYEQYF	TGTGCCAGTAGTACACACAGGGGGCTGAGCTACGAGCAGTACTTC
TRBD1	TRBJ2-1	-	TRBV19	CASSIMGQGIYNEQFF	TGTGCCAGTAGTATTATGGGACAGGGAATTTACAATGAGCAGTTCTTC
-	TRBJ2-1	-	TRBV5-1	CASSSAGTYSYNEQFF	TGCGCCAGCAGCTCGGCCGGGACATACTCCTACAATGAGCAGTTCTTC
TRBD2	TRBJ2-3	-	TRBV19	CASSVTSGGDSTQYF	TGTGCCAGTAGTGTGACTAGCGGGGGGGATAGTACGCAGTATTTT
-	TRBJ1-1	-	TRBV19	CASSILLGQTPLKF	TGTGCCAGTAGTATCCTGCTAGGACAAACGCCCCTTAAATTT
-	TRBJ1-5	-	TRBV4-3	CASSSRFNQPQHF	TGCGCCAGCAGCTCCCGTTTCAATCAGCCCCAGCATTTT
-	TRBJ1-5	once	TRBV2	CASSEGFLQPQHF	TGTGCCAGCAGTGAGGGCTTCCTTCAGCCCCAGCATTTT
TRBD1	TRBJ1-1	-	TRBV18	CASSPRDSNTEAFF	TGTGCCAGCTCACCCAGGGACAGCAACACTGAAGCTTTCTTT
-	TRBJ1-1	few	TRBV7-9	CASSLGGSGTEAFF	TGTGCCAGCAGCTTAGGAGGGAGCGGGACTGAAGCTTTCTTT
TRBD1	TRBJ2-1	-	TRBV7-8	CASSPGQPSYNEQFF	TGTGCCAGCAGCCCGGGACAGCCCTCCTACAATGAGCAGTTCTTC
-	TRBJ1-5	-	TRBV29-1	CSVALGSGGDQPQHF	TGCAGCGTTGCTCTTGGTTCCGGGGGGGATCAGCCCCAGCATTTT
-	TRBJ1-1	-	TRBV11-3	CASSFAGNTEAFF	TGTGCCAGCAGCTTCGCGGGGAACACTGAAGCTTTCTTT
-	TRBJ1-1	-	TRBV7-2	CASSLPPPSEAFF	TGTGCCAGCAGCTTACCTCCCCCGTCTGAAGCTTTCTTT
-	TRBJ1-1	-	TRBV7-7	CASSPFVGGAMNTEAFF	TGTGCTAGCAGCCCCTTTGTTGGGGGCGCCATGAACACTGAAGCTTTCTTT
-	TRBJ1-3	-	TRBV6-5	CASSPGAGGNTIYF	TGTGCCAGCAGTCCCGGGGCGGGGGGAAACACCATATATTTT
-	TRBJ1-5	-	TRBV4-1	CASSPSQGYQPQHF	TGCGCCAGCAGCCCAAGCCAGGGGTATCAGCCCCAGCATTTT
-	TRBJ2-3	-	TRBV2	CASSVGGETSTDTQYF	TGTGCCAGCAGTGTAGGAGGGGAGACTAGCACAGATACGCAGTATTTT
-	TRBJ2-7	-	TRBV21-1	CASSKGCPGPSYEQYF	TGTGCCAGCAGCAAAGGGTGCCCAGGGCCCTCCTACGAGCAGTACTTC
-	TRBJ2-2	-	TRBV18	CASSPPVRRNTGELFF	TGTGCCAGCTCACCCCCAGTCCGGAGGAACACCGGGGAGCTGTTTTTT
-	TRBJ1-2	-	TRBV6-1	CASPPLVSLNYGYTF	TGTGCCAGCCCCCCTCTAGTCTCGCTTAACTATGGCTACACCTTC
-	TRBJ2-1	-	TRBV6-9	CASRGGNEQFF	TGTGCCAGCAGGGGGGGCAATGAGCAGTTCTTC
TRBD1	TRBJ2-1	once	TRBV5-1	CASSSGGRTYNEQFF	TGCGCCAGCAGCTCAGGGGGACGAACCTACAATGAGCAGTTCTTC
-	TRBJ1-1	-	TRBV9	CASSVGARTEAFF	TGTGCCAGCAGCGTAGGAGCCCGGACTGAAGCTTTCTTT
-	TRBJ1-6	-	TRBV30	CAWTPDSHSPLHF	TGTGCCTGGACCCCGGACAGCCATTCACCCCTCCACTTT
-	TRBJ1-3	-	TRBV21-1	CASSKAGGAPSGNTIYF	TGTGCCAGCAGCAAAGCCGGAGGGGCTCCCTCTGGAAACACCATATATTTT
-	TRBJ2-1	-	TRBV19	CASSIRHKDDNEQFF	TGTGCCAGTAGTATTCGACACAAGGATGACAATGAGCAGTTCTTC
TRBD2	TRBJ2-2	-	TRBV2	CASAGLAGDTGELFF	TGTGCCAGCGCAGGACTAGCGGGGGACACCGGGGAGCTGTTTTTT
TRBD1	TRBJ1-2	few	TRBV6-5	CASRFYRGNYGYTF	TGTGCCAGCAGATTTTACAGGGGTAACTATGGCTACACCTTC
TRBD2	TRBJ2-2	-	TRBV4-2	CASSQEASGGNTGELFF	TGTGCCAGCAGCCAAGAAGCCAGCGGGGGGAACACCGGGGAGCTGTTTTTT
-	TRBJ2-2	-	TRBV7-6	CASSRPTGPGGELFF	TGTGCCAGCAGCCGTCCAACAGGACCGGGCGGGGAGCTGTTTTTT
-	TRBJ1-1	-	TRBV9	CASSVEGHANTEAFF	TGTGCCAGCAGCGTAGAGGGACATGCGAACACTGAAGCTTTCTTT
TRBD2	TRBJ2-2	-	TRBV5-6	CASSIGLAAGELFF	TGTGCCAGCAGCATTGGGCTAGCGGCCGGGGAGCTGTTTTTT
-	TRBJ1-3	-	TRBV4-1	CASRLGQSSGNTIYF	TGCGCCAGCAGACTCGGACAGAGCTCTGGAAACACCATATATTTT
-	TRBJ2-7	-	TRBV7-2	CASSLGLALNSYEQYF	TGTGCCAGCAGCTTAGGGCTAGCGCTAAACTCCTACGAGCAGTACTTC
-	TRBJ1-1	once	TRBV6-1	CASSDQGPWNTEAFF	TGTGCCAGCAGTGATCAGGGGCCTTGGAACACTGAAGCTTTCTTT